This T cell receptor (beta chain) was identified during a study of cytomegalovirus exposure and HLA in healthy donors. Study results and limitations: In a later analysis, most CMV-associated TCR beta chains appeared HLA-restricted. In vitro work confirmed that a few CMV-associated chains recognize CMV antigens.

Trimming cost V 2 bases and J 9 bases; bases outside gene matches: 6. The CDR3 sequence is 13 residues long. Germline loops: CDR1 MDHEN, CDR2 SYDVKM. PCR was performed using 60 Vbeta and 13 Jbeta primers. The table came from immunoSEQ multiplex PCR; TCRdb's copy has only in-frame clones and leaves some out. The table has some 180,000 clones, nearly 80% seen once. A word on this clone: Its antigen is not known.

Sequenced sample: PBMCs. The source of this sequence is a female donor in good health and CMV-seronegative. The chain employs TRBV28 and TRBJ2-7, with 8 bases that match TRBD1. The CDR3 DNA reads TGTGCCAGCAGTTTAGGGACAGGATATCGGCAGTACTTC. It is translated as CASSLGTGYRQYF.